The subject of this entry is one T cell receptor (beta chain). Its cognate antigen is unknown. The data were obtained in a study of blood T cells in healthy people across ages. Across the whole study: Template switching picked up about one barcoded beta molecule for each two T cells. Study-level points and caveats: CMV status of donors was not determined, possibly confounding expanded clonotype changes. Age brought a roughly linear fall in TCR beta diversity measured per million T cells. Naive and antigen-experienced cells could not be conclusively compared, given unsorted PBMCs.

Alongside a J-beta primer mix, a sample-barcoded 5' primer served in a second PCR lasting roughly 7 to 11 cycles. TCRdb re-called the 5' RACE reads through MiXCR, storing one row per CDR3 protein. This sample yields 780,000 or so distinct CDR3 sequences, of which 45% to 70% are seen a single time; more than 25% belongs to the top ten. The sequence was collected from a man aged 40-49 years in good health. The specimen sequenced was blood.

CDR3: CASSSRLAAGANVLTF. CDR3 in DNA: TGTGCCAGCAGCTCCCGACTAGCTGCTGGGGCCAACGTCCTGACTTTC. The rearrangement links TRBV7-3 to TRBJ2-6; 7 bases map to TRBD2. CDR1 is SGHTA and CDR2 is FQGTGA in the germline V gene. The CDR3 sequence is 16 residues long. The V and J ends lost 4 bases and 2 bases, in that order; junction bases with no gene match: 5.